Following are 32 T cell receptor beta chains from one sample sequenced in a study of cytomegalovirus exposure and HLA in healthy donors (dated by TCRdb to about 2017). Libraries were made using the immunoSEQ multiplex PCR assay. A mixture of 60 forward primers for TCR Vbeta segments and 13 reverse primers for TCR Jbeta segments was used in the multiplex PCR. Here the immuneACCESS table is served through TCRdb, limited to in-frame sequences with V and J called. Missing clones are a known gap in these copies; in checked studies unresolved V genes cover under half, and the rest lacks a known reason. The sample yields over 95,000 clones; around 77% were counted once. Roughly 3% of the sample is in the top ten clones. Source material: PBMCs. These receptors all come from a man aged 40-50 years in good health and CMV-seronegative.

The chain carries TRBV5-4 and TRBJ2-1; D is possibly TRBD2 (5 bases). Germline V CDR1 and CDR2: SGHNT, YYREEE (reference sequence). V lost 4 bases to trimming and J lost 2 bases, with 19 bases between them. This CDR3 contains 17 residues. CDR3 sequence: CASSPGVQRSTYNEQFF. The CDR3 DNA reads TGTGCCAGCAGCCCAGGAGTCCAGCGGAGTACCTACAATGAGCAGTTCTTC.

The rearrangement links TRBV6-6 to TRBJ1-5; D ambiguous. Between the trimmed V and J ends, which lost 2 bases and 2 bases, there was a span of 7 bases. There are 14 residues in the CDR3. Germline V gene data show CDR1 as MNHNY and CDR2 as SVGAGI (reference sequence). The CDR3 bases are TGTGCCAGCAGTTACGGGCGGGGCAATCAGCCCCAGCATTTT. It encodes CASSYGRGNQPQHF.

V is TRBV28 and J is TRBJ1-6; 9 bases are a match to TRBD1. This CDR3 is 18 amino acids long. V was pared by 1 base and J by 7 bases, with 11 bases of the junction left unmatched. Germline CDR1 and CDR2: MDHEN and SYDVKM. CDR3 loop: CASSLFDRDRVVNSPLHF. DNA for the CDR3: TGTGCCAGCAGTTTATTCGACCGGGACAGGGTGGTGAATTCACCCCTCCACTTT. Complete variable domain (other parts from reference TRBV28 and TRBJ1-6): DVKVTQSSRYLVKRTGEKVFLECVQDMDHENMFWYRQDPGLGLRLIYFSYDVKMKEKGDIPEGYSVSREKKERFSLILESASTNQTSMYLCASSLFDRDRVVNSPLHFGNGTRLTVT.

This chain joins TRBV28 and TRBJ1-2, with TRBD1 matching 9 bases. The trim removed 3 bases at V and 7 bases at J, leaving 12 bases unmatched. Germline CDR1 MDHEN, CDR2 SYDVKM. The length of the CDR3 is 16 residues. The CDR3 is CASSFNSGTGSSGYTF. CDR3 DNA: TGTGCCAGCAGTTTTAACTCCGGGACAGGGTCTAGTGGCTACACCTTC.

The chain uses TRBV11-3 and TRBJ2-3, with TRBD2 identical over 8 bases. CDR1 is SGHNT, CDR2 YENEEA, per germline. The CDR3 consists of 14 residues. The J segment lost 3 bases and the V segment lost 3 bases, leaving 2 bases of the junction unmatched. The CDR3 is CASSFGLATDTQYF. The CDR3 bases are TGTGCCAGCAGCTTCGGACTAGCTACAGATACGCAGTATTTT.

J is TRBJ1-2 and V is TRBV2, with 11 bases identical to TRBD1. With V trimmed by 2 bases and J by 3 bases, 8 bases remained unmatched. The V gene's germline CDR1 is SNHLY and CDR2 FYNNEI. The length of the CDR3 is 17 residues. Here the CDR3 DNA reads TGTGCCAGCAGTGAATGGGACAGGGGGATTCAGTACTATGGCTACACCTTC. Protein: CASSEWDRGIQYYGYTF.

This sequence joins TRBV5-1 and TRBJ1-3; D remains unclear. The CDR3 loop spans 13 amino acids. Germline values: CDR1 SGHRS, CDR2 YFSETQ. V was cut by 4 bases and J by 2 bases, with 7 bases left in between. The CDR3 protein is CASSEGPGNTIYF. For the CDR3, the DNA is TGCGCCAGCAGCGAGGGTCCTGGAAACACCATATATTTT.

About this clone: The sample holds other DNA sequences that translate to the same CDR3. The chain links TRBV5-1 to TRBJ2-7; 7 positions match TRBD1. The CDR3 covers 14 residues. Trimming removed 4 bases from V and 1 base from J; junction bases left unmatched: 5. CDR1 is SGHRS and CDR2 is YFSETQ in the germline V gene. This CDR3 is CASSLEGQSYEQYF. The CDR3 bases are TGCGCCAGCAGCCTTGAGGGACAGTCCTACGAGCAGTACTTC.

This chain joins TRBV6-5 and TRBJ2-2; 7 positions match TRBD1. With V trimmed by 7 bases and J by 1 base, 6 bases remained unmatched. Germline CDR1 and CDR2: MNHEY and SVGAGI. The CDR3 length is 15 residues. The CDR3: CASNPGQRNTGELFF. The CDR3 DNA is TGTGCCAGCAACCCGGGACAGCGGAACACCGGGGAGCTGTTTTTT.

The table lists this clone with a few counts. The V and J genes are TRBV30 and TRBJ2-7, with 10 bases aligning to TRBD2. The CDR3 has 19 residues. The V gene end was trimmed by 3 bases and the J gene end by 5 bases; junction bases not matched to a gene: 22. CDR1 and CDR2 from the germline V gene are GTSNPN and SVGIG (reference sequence). CDR3 sequence reads: CAWRKVWLAGENPRDEQYF. The CDR3 DNA is TGTGCCTGGAGGAAGGTGTGGCTAGCGGGGGAGAACCCCCGGGACGAGCAGTACTTC.

This chain links TRBV28 with TRBJ2-7; unclear D gene. The CDR3 is 16 amino acids. Trimming left V 4 bases short and J 2 bases short, with 18 bases between. From germline, CDR1 is MDHEN and CDR2 SYDVKM. This CDR3 reads CASSSTTFVGTYEQYF. In DNA, the CDR3 is TGTGCCAGCAGTTCTACTACCTTCGTCGGAACCTACGAGCAGTACTTC.

The gene calls are TRBV5-8 and TRBJ2-7, with 7 bases identical to TRBD1. J gave up 3 bases and V 3 bases, and 9 bases lay outside the gene matches. Per the germline V gene, CDR1 is SGHTS and CDR2 is YDEGEE. The CDR3 has 15 residues. The CDR3 coding sequence is TGTGCCAGCAGCTACTGGACAGGCGGACGCTACGAGCAGTACTTC. Translation gives CASSYWTGGRYEQYF.

The V and J genes are TRBV28 and TRBJ1-5, with 9 positions matching TRBD1. J gave up 6 bases and V 2 bases, and 8 bases lay outside the gene matches. CDR3 size: 16 residues. CDR1 MDHEN and CDR2 SYDVKM come from the germline V gene. CDR3 region: CASSLPQGAGGQPQHF. The CDR3 nucleotides read TGTGCCAGCAGTTTACCACAGGGGGCTGGAGGTCAGCCCCAGCATTTT.

The chain couples TRBV9 to TRBJ2-2; possible D gene TRBD1, 6 bases. This CDR3 comprises 17 residues. Germline V CDR1 and CDR2: SGDLS, YYNGEE. Deletions cut 0 bases from V and 6 bases from J, with 18 bases between. Here the CDR3 reads CASSVALTGSIPGELFF. Written as DNA, the CDR3 is TGTGCCAGCAGCGTAGCTCTTACAGGGAGTATCCCCGGGGAGCTGTTTTTT.

The chain joins TRBV28 to TRBJ1-5, with 8 positions matching TRBD1. Per the germline V gene, CDR1 is MDHEN and CDR2 is SYDVKM. This CDR3 spans 15 amino acids. Unmatched junction bases numbered 4, after V lost 5 bases and J lost 1 base. The CDR3: CASSPDRGSNQPQHF. The CDR3 DNA is TGTGCCAGCAGTCCTGACAGGGGAAGCAATCAGCCCCAGCATTTT. The full variable domain, rest sourced from reference TRBV28 and TRBJ1-5, is DVKVTQSSRYLVKRTGEKVFLECVQDMDHENMFWYRQDPGLGLRLIYFSYDVKMKEKGDIPEGYSVSREKKERFSLILESASTNQTSMYLCASSPDRGSNQPQHFGDGTRLSIL.

This clone was detected a few times. This chain links TRBV18 with TRBJ1-1; 7 bases map to TRBD1. CDR3 length equals 15 residues. CDR1 is KGHSH and CDR2 is LQKENI in the germline V gene. After removal of 6 bases from V and 3 bases from J, the junction contained 10 bases not matched to a gene. CDR3: CASSVDRAGDTEAFF. The DNA of the CDR3 is TGTGCCAGCTCCGTCGACAGGGCAGGAGACACTGAAGCTTTCTTT.

The rearrangement links TRBV30 to TRBJ2-7, with TRBD1 matching 7 bases. CDR1 and CDR2 (germline): GTSNPN, SVGIG (reference sequence). The CDR3 runs to 12 residues. V shed 3 bases, J shed 5 bases, and the junction held 4 bases outside the gene matches. The CDR3 DNA sequence: TGTGCCTGGAGCCAGACAGGGAACGAGCAGTACTTC. It yields the protein CAWSQTGNEQYF.

The V gene is TRBV10-1, the J gene TRBJ2-7, with D possibly matching TRBD1 (5 bases). The length of the CDR3 is 13 residues. Per the germline V gene, CDR1 is WNHNN and CDR2 is SYGVQD (reference sequence). V was clipped by 2 bases and J by 1 base, with 6 bases between them. The CDR3 DNA is TGCGCCAGCAGTGAGCCAGGGTCCTACGAGCAGTACTTC. It specifies CASSEPGSYEQYF.

J is TRBJ2-1 and V is TRBV2; tentatively, D is TRBD1 (6 bases). V lost 5 bases to trimming and J lost 10 bases, with 15 bases between them. The CDR3 length is 13 residues. Germline values: CDR1 SNHLY, CDR2 FYNNEI. CDR3 sequence (DNA): TGTGCCAGCAGTCCAATACAGGGTAACGAGCAGTTCTTC. The encoded protein is CASSPIQGNEQFF.

The V call is TRBV25-1, the J call TRBJ2-7, with D perhaps TRBD2 (6 bases). The CDR3 loop spans 13 amino acids. The V gene lost 8 bases and the J gene lost 1 base, with 12 bases spanning the gap. Germline V gene sequence: CDR1 MGHDK, CDR2 SYGVNS. CDR3 amino acids: CASRGRISYEQYF. CDR3 nucleotide sequence: TGTGCCAGCCGGGGGAGGATTTCCTACGAGCAGTACTTC.

The chain is built from TRBV11-2 and TRBJ2-2; a possible D gene is TRBD2 (7 bases). Trimming shortened V by 6 bases and J by 5 bases, and 13 bases separated the two germline ends. Germline-derived CDR1 and CDR2 are SGHAT and FQNNGV. The CDR3 consists of 14 residues. The CDR3 nucleotides are TGTGCCAGCAGAGGCGGGGGCAGAACCGGGGAGCTGTTTTTT. Translation gives CASRGGGRTGELFF.

In DNA form, the CDR3 reads TGTGCCAGCAGTTCCCGGACAGGGTGGGCTGAAGCTTTCTTT. This sequence encodes CASSSRTGWAEAFF. This chain links TRBV28 with TRBJ1-1, with TRBD1 identical over 8 bases. The V segment lost 4 bases and the J segment 6 bases; nucleotides outside the gene matches: 7. Germline CDR1 and CDR2: MDHEN and SYDVKM. CDR3 length equals 14 residues.

The chain uses TRBV5-1 and TRBJ2-3; 8 bases map to TRBD2. The ends lost 2 bases at V and 2 bases at J; junction bases unmatched: 7. The germline gives CDR1 SGHRS, CDR2 YFSETQ. CDR3 length: 16 amino acids. CDR3 sequence (DNA): TGCGCCAGCAGCTTAGATAGCGGGGTTGCCACAGATACGCAGTATTTT. Translation gives CASSLDSGVATDTQYF.

The genes are TRBV11-2 and TRBJ2-7, with 9 bases identical to TRBD1. The CDR3 spans 14 residues. CDR1 is SGHAT and CDR2 is FQNNGV in the germline V gene. V trimming: 4 bases; J trimming: 4 bases; junction bases outside the gene matches: 5. Here the CDR3 reads CASSSQGAAYEQYF. DNA of the CDR3: TGTGCCAGCAGCTCACAGGGGGCTGCGTACGAGCAGTACTTC.

The rearrangement joins TRBV30 to TRBJ2-5, with D possibly TRBD1 on 5 matching bases. The length of the CDR3 is 13 residues. The ends were cut back, 1 base at V and 9 bases at J, with 15 bases in the middle. Germline lookup yields CDR1 GTSNPN and CDR2 SVGIG (reference sequence). CDR3 sequence: CAWSEQAYDAQYF. CDR3 sequence (DNA): TGTGCCTGGAGTGAACAGGCGTATGATGCCCAGTACTTC.

The V call is TRBV11-2, the J call TRBJ2-2; 10 bases agree with TRBD1. The V and J ends lost 7 bases and 6 bases, in that order; junction bases with no gene match: 8. Germline assignment: CDR1 SGHAT and CDR2 FQNNGV. This CDR3 has 15 amino acids. CDR3 bases: TGTGCCAGCAAAGACAGGGGGCCGGGAGCCGGGGAGCTGTTTTTT. Amino acid sequence: CASKDRGPGAGELFF.

The chain links TRBV18 to TRBJ2-3, with 12 bases matching TRBD2. The germline CDR1 and CDR2 sequences are KGHSH and LQKENI. This CDR3 is 17 amino acids long. Germline trimming cut 3 bases from V and 1 base from J; bases unmatched to any gene: 5. In nucleotides, the CDR3 is TGTGCCAGCTCACCGCCCGGACTAGCGGGACGCACAGATACGCAGTATTTT. Its protein product is CASSPPGLAGRTDTQYF. Combining the CDR3 with reference TRBV18 and TRBJ2-3 gives the whole variable domain NAGVMQNPRHLVRRRGQEARLRCSPMKGHSHVYWYRQLPEEGLKFMVYLQKENIIDESGMPKERFSAEFPKEGPSILRIQQVVRGDSAAYFCASSPPGLAGRTDTQYFGPGTRLTVL.

The V and J genes are TRBV28 and TRBJ2-5; D may be TRBD2 (6 bases). CDR1 and CDR2 (germline): MDHEN, SYDVKM. The CDR3 is 13 residues long. V was trimmed by 10 bases and J by 2 bases, leaving 14 bases between them. CDR3 sequence (DNA): TGTGCCACCTTTTGGGGGGAACAAGAGACCCAGTACTTC. Amino acids: CATFWGEQETQYF.

This rearrangement joins TRBV6-1 to TRBJ1-1, with D unclear. Trimming left V 6 bases short and J 4 bases short, with 15 bases between. The CDR3 runs 14 residues. Germline V gives CDR1 MNHNS, CDR2 SASEGT. CDR3 bases: TGTGCCAGCAGGTCCCAGACCTCGGGCACTGAAGCTTTCTTT. It is translated as CASRSQTSGTEAFF.

The V gene is TRBV5-8, the J gene TRBJ2-7, with TRBD1 matching over 7 bases. Germline V lookup: CDR1 SGHTS, CDR2 YDEGEE. V gave up 1 base and J gave up 2 bases; unmatched junction bases: 6. CDR3 size: 15 residues. CDR3 in DNA: TGTGCCAGCAGCTTGAGGGTTGGGACAGCCTACGAGCAGTACTTC. Translated: CASSLRVGTAYEQYF.

This clone was counted between two and nine times. The chain recombines TRBV15 with TRBJ2-7; weak D call: TRBD1 (6 bases). CDR1 and CDR2 from the germline V gene are LNHNV and YYDKDF (reference sequence). V lost 5 bases and J 3 bases, leaving 8 bases between the germline ends. The CDR3 sequence is 12 residues long. The DNA for the CDR3 is TGTGCCACCAGCGGACAGAGCTACGAGCAGTACTTC. Amino acid sequence: CATSGQSYEQYF.

Points on this clone: At one of its ends the junction is not consistent with the germline gene, which may arise from a read error. The genes are TRBV7-7 and TRBJ2-5; 10 bases align to TRBD2. Per germline, CDR1 SSHAT and CDR2 FNYEAQ (reference sequence). The CDR3 extends over 15 amino acids. The CDR3 loop reads CASSPSGGRQETQYF. CDR3 coding DNA: TGTGCTAGCAGCCCTAGCGGGGGTAGACAAGAGACCCAGTACTTC.